The 3 T cell receptor beta chains listed next were all sequenced from one sample in a study of prognosis after radiotherapy for stage I lung cancer. The genomic DNA TCR beta CDR3 region underwent two rounds of multiplex PCR. First-round PCR amplification was performed with primers specific to each TRBV and TRBJ gene. TCRdb called the multiplex PCR reads again in MiXCR, with one record for every CDR3 protein. The data contain some 56,000 distinct CDR3 sequences, 26% of them singletons. The sample consisted of PBMCs, taken before or after stereotactic body radiation therapy (not recorded which). These receptors all stem from a donor aged 50 or older with non-small cell lung cancer.

This clonotype was seen many times. V is TRBV6-1 and J is TRBJ1-5; D is unclear. Per germline, CDR1 MNHNS and CDR2 SASEGT. The CDR3 covers 16 residues. V was cut by 6 bases and J by 0 bases, with 15 bases left in between. CDR3 nucleotides: TGTGCCAGCAGCGGAAAGGGCCATTATAGCAATCAGCCCCAGCATTTT. This sequence encodes CASSGKGHYSNQPQHF.

The rearrangement joins TRBV3-1 to TRBJ1-2, with no clear D. In germline, CDR1 is LGHDT, CDR2 YNNKEL (reference sequence). CDR3 size: 17 residues. V shed 0 bases and J shed 4 bases, with 18 bases lying between them. The CDR3 sequence: CASSQDGKGPTRYGYTF. The CDR3 DNA reads TGTGCCAGCAGCCAAGATGGGAAGGGTCCCACTCGCTATGGCTACACCTTC.

This clonotype has a single count. A far larger clone is off by one base, so a read error is likely. DNA for the CDR3: TGTGCCAGCATCTTAGTGTTGCTCTACGAGCAGTACTTC. Translated, it gives CASILVLLYEQYF. This chain joins TRBV7-9 and TRBJ2-7; D uncertain. Germline CDR1 and CDR2: SEHNR and FQNEAQ (reference sequence). CDR3 size: 13 residues.